This T cell receptor (beta chain) was found in a study of cytomegalovirus exposure and HLA in healthy donors. The study, taken as a whole, reports: Prediction of most subjects' HLA-A and HLA-B alleles by TCR beta sequences was reportedly accurate.

Concerning this clone: Its target is unknown.

Germline CDR1 MDHEN, CDR2 SYDVKM. CDR3 length: 15 residues. V was clipped by 1 base and J by 1 base, with 9 bases between them. It was with 60 Vbeta and 13 Jbeta primers that the PCR ran. TCRdb's copy holds only in-frame clones and misses some; the assay was immunoSEQ multiplex PCR. The data show about 170,000 clones, approximately 77% seen once. Sample: PBMCs. The V call is TRBV28, the J call TRBJ2-3, with D hard to call. The origin of this receptor is a male donor in good health and CMV-seronegative. The CDR3, as DNA: TGTGCCAGCAGTTTATCTTCGGTGGGCACAGATACGCAGTATTTT. Protein: CASSLSSVGTDTQYF.